Listed here are 4 T cell receptor beta chains from one sample, sequenced in a study of blood T cell repertoires in COVID-19. TCRdb's table, derived via immunoSEQ multiplex PCR, lists solely in-frame clones and lacks some. The data hold about 670,000 clones, with approximately 90% observed a single time. Sequencing was done on a sample of peripheral blood. These receptors originate from a woman aged 18-29 years with acute or convalescent COVID-19.

This chain uses TRBV7-9 with TRBJ2-1; 9 bases are a match to TRBD1. V trimming: 5 bases; J trimming: 7 bases; junction bases outside the gene matches: 9. This CDR3 is 15 amino acids long. Germline V gives CDR1 SEHNR, CDR2 FQNEAQ (reference sequence). The DNA of the CDR3 is TGTGCCAGCAGCGCAACAGGGGGCGCGTTTAATGAGCAGTTCTTC. It specifies CASSATGGAFNEQFF. The full variable domain, rest sourced from reference TRBV7-9 and TRBJ2-1, is DTGVSQNPRHKITKRGQNVTFRCDPISEHNRLYWYRQTLGQGPEFLTYFQNEAQLEKSRLLSDRFSAERPKGSFSTLEIQRTEQGDSAMYLCASSATGGAFNEQFFGPGTRLTVL.

This rearrangement joins TRBV4-1 to TRBJ1-2; possible D gene TRBD1, 5 bases. V dropped 4 bases and J dropped 6 bases, with 9 bases sitting between them. The germline CDR1 and CDR2 sequences are MGHRA and YSYEKL. This CDR3 has 12 residues. The DNA for the CDR3 is TGCGCCAGCAGCCCGGACATGAATGGCTACACCTTC. Translated, it gives CASSPDMNGYTF.

V is TRBV6-2 or TRBV6-3 and J is TRBJ2-7; 12 nucleotides align to TRBD2. This CDR3 comprises 16 residues. V lost 6 bases, J lost 0 bases, and 6 bases stayed unmatched. The germline gives CDR1 MNHEY, CDR2 SVGEGT. The CDR3 DNA reads as TGTGCCAGCAGCCGCCGGACTAGCGGGGACTCCTACGAGCAGTACTTC. It yields the protein CASSRRTSGDSYEQYF.

V and J are TRBV7-3 and TRBJ1-6, with D perhaps matching TRBD1 (5 bases). From germline, CDR1 is SGHTA and CDR2 FQGTGA. Trimming pared 2 bases from V and 6 bases from J, leaving 11 bases between. This CDR3 contains 15 residues. CDR3 sequence (DNA): TGTGCCAGCAGCTTACTCGGGAGGGGTAATTCACCCCTCCACTTT. This encodes CASSLLGRGNSPLHF.